This T cell receptor beta chain was sequenced in a study of blood T cell repertoires in COVID-19 (dated by TCRdb to 2020 to 2021). The study in broad terms: Collaborator samples came from the United States, Italy and Spain and covered acute and convalescent phases of COVID-19. The prospective study material was composed of cDNA or gDNA derived from T cells, B-cell-depleted T cells, or PBMCs. Nearly every sample came with metadata listing a de-identified subject ID, COVID-19 status, age in years and sex. A freely available public database, intended as a resource for researchers studying the immune response to SARS-CoV-2, is where the repertoires were released. Samples were obtained from the ongoing ImmuneRACE study (first 160 participants) and from 1,254 subjects provided by 6 global collaborators. The dataset comprised deeply sampled blood TCRbeta repertoires from subjects exposed to, actively infected with, or recovered from COVID-19. Where available, HLA class I and class II types were taken from metadata supplied by the sample provider and were not determined by assay-based typing.

The collaborating institutions used their own protocols to collect whole blood in K2EDTA tubes. For TCRbeta analysis, collaborators shipped samples in one of three forms: frozen whole blood, isolated PBMCs, or DNA extracted from either of those sample types. Results the study describes overall, beyond this receptor: The quantity of clinical and demographic metadata differed by source and by participant and was supplied without curation.

On this clone itself: Its antigen remains undetermined. Per-base quality was not reported, and no clone a single base away is much larger than it.

TCRbeta CDR3 regions were amplified from genomic DNA using the immunoSEQ Assay, a bias-controlled multiplex PCR. The authors processed their data as follows. The number of nucleated cells in each sample was estimated by amplification of reference gene primers within the assay. To quantify the absolute abundance of each unique TCRbeta CDR3 rearrangement, sequence reads were collapsed and filtered. Productive Simpson clonality was computed per sample as the square root of Simpson's diversity index over productive rearrangements. TCRdb re-hosts the immuneACCESS table, in-frame sequences only. Its copies lack some clones; in the studies checked, an unresolved V gene accounts for under half of them, and the cause for the rest is not known. The DNA gave D and trimming, while V, J and clone size come from that table. The sample profile shows a few hundred thousand clones; 85% of them were found once. Jointly, the top ten make up approximately 3.7% of the sample.

CDR1 and CDR2 (SGHAT, FQNNGV) derive from the germline V gene. The CDR3, cysteine through phenylalanine, is 14 amino acids long. Only the CDR3 DNA is retained, 42 bases long and in frame from the first base. Trimming removed 2 bases from V and 8 bases from J, leaving 12 bases between the germline ends. Sequencing was performed on peripheral blood. The chain is encoded by TRBV11-2 joined to TRBJ2-2; a weak D assignment points to TRBD1 (5 bases agree). This receptor was identified in a woman aged 18-29 years with acute or convalescent COVID-19. The CDR3 reads CASSLNLQAGELFF. The sequenced DNA: TGTGCCAGCAGCTTAAATTTACAGGCGGGGGAGCTGTTTTTT.